The clone carrying this TCR beta chain appeared many times. This sample is part of a study of regulatory T cells in long-lasting Graves disease. Arm-PCR of CDR3 regions and iRepertoire HTBI primers were the basis on which TCR beta libraries were built. One entry per CDR3 protein, called by TCRdb with MiXCR from the multiplex PCR reads. The data hold approximately 400,000 distinct CDR3 sequences, with about 12% observed a single time. Time point of the sample: newly diagnosed GD, antithyroid drugs for less than 3 months. PBMCs were the source of the RNA used for TCR sequencing. The same sample was also used in a study of T cells in Graves' hyperthyroidism and ophthalmopathy.

Specimen: peripheral blood mononuclear cells (PBMCs), collected at new diagnosis, from a patient treated with antithyroid drugs. The sequence was collected from a woman aged 18-29 years with Graves disease.

The CDR3 region is CASGGQNFYGYTF. CDR3 DNA sequence: TGTGCCAGCGGGGGACAGAACTTCTATGGCTACACCTTC. The V and J genes are TRBV2 and TRBJ1-2, with TRBD1 matching over 7 bases. The CDR3 runs to 13 residues. Germline CDR1 SNHLY, CDR2 FYNNEI. With V trimmed by 8 bases and J by 4 bases, 7 bases remained unmatched.